The next 22 T cell receptor beta chains were all read from a single sample in a study of human T cells and chemical hapten exposure. TCRdb called the RACE reads again in MiXCR, with one record for every CDR3 protein. The data hold 340,000 or so distinct CDR3 sequences, with under 8% observed a single time. Time point reported: patch test 1, 2 weeks after DPC sensitization. Treatment given: therapeutic diphenylcyclopropenone sensitization with weekly scalp DPC. The input for sequencing was whole blood, taken in connection with sensitization to the hapten diphenylcyclopropenone (DPC). These receptor sequences come from a woman aged 18-29 years with alopecia areata. Some clones in this sample may be carry-over from other donors' samples.

This clonotype was detected a few times. V gene TRBV20-1 combines with J gene TRBJ1-6, with 7 bases matching TRBD1. V gave up 0 bases and J gave up 13 bases; unmatched junction bases: 6. Per the germline V gene, CDR1 is DFQATT and CDR2 is SNEGSKA (reference sequence). The CDR3 covers 13 residues. The DNA of the CDR3 is TGCAGTGCTAGAGAACAGGGGTTGGGTCCCCTCCACTTT. Its protein is CSAREQGLGPLHF.

In its sample, this clonotype was seen a few times. V and J are TRBV5-1 and TRBJ1-1; 7 nucleotides agree with TRBD1. V gave up 4 bases and J gave up 3 bases; unmatched junction bases: 9. The CDR3 totals 15 residues. In germline, CDR1 is SGHRS, CDR2 YFSETQ. DNA for the CDR3: TGCGCCAGCAGCCCCATTCGGGACAGCGACACTGAAGCTTTCTTT. It yields the protein CASSPIRDSDTEAFF.

This chain uses TRBV10-3 with TRBJ2-3, with TRBD2 identical over 8 bases. The junction had 8 bases not matched to a gene; V was cut back by 11 bases and J by 4 bases. The germline V gene encodes CDR1 ENHRY and CDR2 SYGVKD. The CDR3 loop spans 13 amino acids. The CDR3 region has the DNA TGTGCCTCCACGGGGGGGCGGTCAGATACGCAGTATTTT. This sequence encodes CASTGGRSDTQYF.

This clonotype was counted many times. This chain connects TRBV29-1 to TRBJ1-1; 7 bases agree with TRBD1. This CDR3 comprises 14 residues. Germline lookup yields CDR1 SQVTM and CDR2 ANQGSEA. Trimming took 7 bases from V and 0 from J; bases not matched to a gene: 8. CDR3 amino acids: CSATFDRVNTEAFF. CDR3 nucleotide sequence: TGCAGCGCAACGTTTGACAGGGTGAACACTGAAGCTTTCTTT.

This rearrangement joins TRBV5-1 to TRBJ1-6; TRBD1 agrees at 8 bases. The CDR3 length is 18 residues. V dropped 2 bases and J dropped 0; count of bases not matched to a gene: 7. CDR1 is SGHRS and CDR2 is YFSETQ in the germline V gene. The chain's CDR3 is CASSFRTGPSSYNSPLHF. CDR3 bases: TGCGCCAGCAGCTTCAGGACAGGGCCAAGCTCCTATAATTCACCCCTCCACTTT.

This clonotype was picked up a small number of times. The chain combines TRBV3-1 with TRBJ1-1, with a possible D match to TRBD1 (5 bases). V lost 4 bases, J lost 0 bases, and 18 bases lay in between. The germline V gene has CDR1 LGHDT and CDR2 YNNKEL (reference sequence). CDR3 length: 17 amino acids. DNA of the CDR3: TGTGCCAGCAGCCCAGGCCCGGGACGCCTCATGAACACTGAAGCTTTCTTT. This encodes CASSPGPGRLMNTEAFF.

This clonotype occurred a few times. This chain uses TRBV29-1 with TRBJ2-6; 8 bases are a match to TRBD1. This CDR3 is built from 17 residues. The trim removed 5 bases at V and 4 bases at J, leaving 13 bases unmatched. Germline loops: CDR1 SQVTM, CDR2 ANQGSEA. CDR3 region: CSVRATDRVAGANVLTF. CDR3 nucleotide sequence: TGCAGCGTTCGCGCGACGGACAGGGTAGCCGGGGCCAACGTCCTGACTTTC.

The chain carries TRBV3-1 and TRBJ2-3; D is possibly TRBD2 (5 bases). V lost 8 bases and J lost 1, with 13 bases in between. The CDR3 consists of 14 residues. The germline gives CDR1 LGHDT, CDR2 YNNKEL (reference sequence). CDR3 coding DNA: TGTGCCAGCCGCGAGGGCGCGGGCACAGATACGCAGTATTTT. Translation gives CASREGAGTDTQYF.

The rearrangement joins TRBV10-3 to TRBJ2-3; D possibly corresponds to TRBD2 (6 bases). V gave up 0 bases and J gave up 2 bases, with 9 bases separating them. Germline V gene lookup returns CDR1 ENHRY and CDR2 SYGVKD. The CDR3 loop spans 15 amino acids. The CDR3 nucleotides read TGTGCCATCAGTGAGTCCCGGGACTTCACAGATACGCAGTATTTT. This sequence encodes CAISESRDFTDTQYF.

This clonotype was seen ten or more times. CDR3 region: CSAGLSIQFF. The CDR3 coding sequence is TGCAGCGCCGGACTTTCAATTCAGTTCTTC. V usage is TRBV29-1 and J usage is TRBJ2-1; the D gene is possibly TRBD2 (5 bases). CDR3 length: 10 amino acids. With 7 bases removed from V and 13 bases from J, the gap between germline ends came to 14 bases. Germline-derived CDR1 and CDR2 are SQVTM and ANQGSEA.

This clonotype was observed at least ten times. V is TRBV3-1 and J is TRBJ1-4; a weak D match, TRBD1 (5 bases). V lost 1 base to trimming and J lost 13 bases, with 16 bases between them. CDR1 is LGHDT, CDR2 YNNKEL, per germline (reference sequence). CDR3 length: 14 residues. This CDR3 reads CASSQASGSGGLFF. The CDR3 DNA is TGTGCCAGCAGCCAAGCTTCAGGGTCAGGTGGACTGTTTTTT.

The table lists this clonotype with many counts. The V and J genes are TRBV6-5 and TRBJ2-5, with 11 bases aligning to TRBD2. Trimming cost V 0 bases and J 3 bases; bases outside gene matches: 0. Germline V CDR1 and CDR2: MNHEY, SVGAGI. The CDR3 is 15 amino acids. In DNA, the CDR3 is TGTGCCAGCAGTTACTCGACTAGCGGGGAAGAGACCCAGTACTTC. Protein: CASSYSTSGEETQYF.

This clonotype occurred many times. The rearrangement joins TRBV20-1 to TRBJ1-1; no firm D call. Trimming left V 1 base short and J 0 bases short, with 6 bases between. Germline CDR1 reads DFQATT; CDR2 reads SNEGSKA (reference sequence). The CDR3 consists of 13 residues. The CDR3 nucleotides read TGCAGTGCTAGAGGAAACATGAACACTGAAGCTTTCTTT. Protein sequence: CSARGNMNTEAFF.

This clonotype was counted between two and nine times. The genes are TRBV5-1 and TRBJ1-6; TRBD1 might be the D (5 bases). CDR1 is SGHRS and CDR2 is YFSETQ in the germline V gene. Trimming shortened V by 0 bases and J by 11 bases, and 18 bases separated the two germline ends. This CDR3 is built from 16 residues. CDR3 in DNA: TGCGCCAGCAGCTTGGGGGGAAAGCAGGGACCTGCACCCCTCCACTTT. Residues: CASSLGGKQGPAPLHF. Full variable domain (remainder filled in from reference TRBV5-1 and TRBJ1-6): KAGVTQTPRYLIKTRGQQVTLSCSPISGHRSVSWYQQTPGQGLQFLFEYFSETQRNKGNFPGRFSGRQFSNSRSEMNVSTLELGDSALYLCASSLGGKQGPAPLHFGNGTRLTVT.

The J gene is TRBJ1-1, the V gene TRBV5-1; 10 bases are a match to TRBD1. The junction had 7 bases not matched to a gene; V was cut back by 0 bases and J by 8 bases. CDR1 and CDR2 from the germline V gene are SGHRS and YFSETQ. CDR3 length equals 15 residues. Here the CDR3 reads CASSLAGTGVIEAFF. The CDR3 DNA sequence: TGCGCCAGCAGCTTGGCTGGGACAGGGGTAATCGAAGCTTTCTTT. The whole variable domain, remainder taken from reference TRBV5-1 and TRBJ1-1, is KAGVTQTPRYLIKTRGQQVTLSCSPISGHRSVSWYQQTPGQGLQFLFEYFSETQRNKGNFPGRFSGRQFSNSRSEMNVSTLELGDSALYLCASSLAGTGVIEAFFGQGTRLTVV.

This clonotype was counted a few times. The chain employs TRBV4-3 and TRBJ2-3, with 10 bases fitting TRBD2. V lost 0 bases, J lost 3 bases, and 9 bases stayed unmatched. This CDR3 has 18 amino acids. Germline V lookup: CDR1 LGHNA, CDR2 YSLEER. CDR3 protein: CASSQDLGSGGLTDTQYF. CDR3 nucleotides: TGCGCCAGCAGCCAAGATCTAGGTAGCGGGGGGCTTACAGATACGCAGTATTTT.

This clonotype was seen a few times. The chain joins TRBV7-3 to TRBJ1-1; TRBD1 aligns across 7 bases. The CDR3 is 15 residues long. The trim removed 3 bases at V and 2 bases at J, leaving 6 bases unmatched. The germline CDR1 and CDR2 sequences are SGHTA and FQGTGA. DNA for the CDR3: TGTGCCAGCAGCTTGACAGGGAGCATTAACACTGAAGCTTTCTTT. Protein sequence: CASSLTGSINTEAFF.

This clonotype showed up many times. The V call is TRBV12-3 or TRBV12-4, the J call TRBJ2-5; D is unclear. The V end lost 0 bases, the J end lost 5 bases, and 7 bases lay between the germline ends. CDR3 size: 13 residues. In DNA form, the CDR3 reads TGTGCCAGCAGTTTAGCGCTGGGTGAGACCCAGTACTTC. This gives the protein CASSLALGETQYF.

The rearrangement joins TRBV14 to TRBJ2-1, with D perhaps assigned TRBD1 or TRBD2 (6 bases each). Germline lookup yields CDR1 SGHDN and CDR2 FVKESK. V was trimmed by 3 bases and J by 6 bases, leaving 18 bases between them. The length of the CDR3 is 16 residues. In nucleotides, the CDR3 is TGTGCCAGCAGCCACGGGGGCGCGTCCGCTAGCAATGAGCAGTTCTTC. Translated: CASSHGGASASNEQFF.

This clonotype was counted at least ten times. V gene TRBV11-2 combines with J gene TRBJ2-1; the D gene could be TRBD1 or TRBD2 (6 bases each). V lost 5 bases to trimming and J lost 12 bases, with 17 bases between them. CDR3 size: 13 residues. CDR1 SGHAT and CDR2 FQNNGV come from the germline V gene. The CDR3 DNA is TGTGCCAGCAGCCCTCAAGGGGGGTCTGGGCAGTTCTTC. As protein: CASSPQGGSGQFF.

The chain carries TRBV12-3 or TRBV12-4 and TRBJ1-2; D is undetermined. V shed 2 bases and J shed 4 bases, with 8 bases lying between them. This CDR3 is built from 13 residues. The CDR3 DNA is TGTGCCAGCAGTTTAATGCAGTCCTATGGCTACACCTTC. This codes for CASSLMQSYGYTF.

This clonotype has a handful of counts. The genes are TRBV5-1 and TRBJ2-3; the match to TRBD2 covers 8 bases. From germline, CDR1 is SGHRS and CDR2 YFSETQ. CDR3 length equals 17 residues. Losses at the gene ends were 4 bases for V and 2 bases for J; bases not matched to a gene: 12. The CDR3 nucleotides read TGCGCCAGCAGCCGGCAGGCTAGCGGGTTACTCACAGATACGCAGTATTTT. Protein: CASSRQASGLLTDTQYF.